One and the same sample provided the 10 T cell receptor beta chains below, sequenced in a study of blood T cell repertoires in COVID-19. Using immunoSEQ multiplex PCR, the repertoire was profiled, and TCRdb retains in-frame clones only, with some absent. The sample shows about 250,000 clones, around nine tenths of them seen only once. The sequenced sample consisted of PBMCs or T cells enriched from blood (not recorded which). These receptor sequences come from a woman aged 40-49 years who had been exposed to COVID-19.

The rearrangement joins TRBV11-2 to TRBJ1-1; 7 bases are a match to TRBD1. The germline V gene has CDR1 SGHAT and CDR2 FQNNGV. The CDR3 is 15 residues long. With V trimmed by 0 bases and J by 1 base, 2 bases remained unmatched. DNA for the CDR3: TGTGCCAGCAGCTTAGAGGGGGACAGGAACACTGAAGCTTTCTTT. Translation gives CASSLEGDRNTEAFF.

The gene calls are TRBV4-2 and TRBJ1-4; maybe TRBD1 (5 bases). In germline, CDR1 is LGHNA, CDR2 YNFKEQ. There are 18 residues in the CDR3. Trimming shortened V by 0 bases and J by 0 bases, and 14 bases separated the two germline ends. Here the CDR3 DNA reads TGTGCCAGCAGCCAAGAAGGTGGGGCCTTCCCAACTAATGAAAAACTGTTTTTT. The encoded protein is CASSQEGGAFPTNEKLFF.

This chain joins TRBV11-3 and TRBJ2-1; D ambiguous. The CDR3 has 16 residues. V lost 2 bases to trimming and J lost 0 bases, with 11 bases between them. CDR1 and CDR2 (germline): SGHNT, YENEEA. The DNA for the CDR3 is TGTGCCAGCAGCTTAACAGCCTTGCACTCCTACAATGAGCAGTTCTTC. Its translation: CASSLTALHSYNEQFF.

The genes are TRBV2 and TRBJ2-1; 7 bases map to TRBD2. Germline V gene sequence: CDR1 SNHLY, CDR2 FYNNEI. The CDR3 extends over 12 amino acids. The V segment lost 8 bases and the J segment 6 bases; nucleotides outside the gene matches: 4. CDR3 region: CASPGRGNEQFF. CDR3 bases: TGTGCCAGCCCAGGGAGGGGCAATGAGCAGTTCTTC.

The table lists this clone with a few counts. The V and J genes are TRBV5-5 and TRBJ2-7, with D tentatively TRBD1 (5 bases). CDR3 length: 15 amino acids. The V gene lost 0 bases and the J gene lost 4 bases, with 14 bases spanning the gap. Germline CDR1 and CDR2: SGHKS and YYEKEE (reference sequence). The CDR3 sequence is CASSLAGQGGYEQYF. The CDR3 DNA follows: TGTGCCAGCAGCTTGGCCGGTCAGGGTGGGTACGAGCAGTACTTC.

The chain couples TRBV18 to TRBJ1-1, with 11 bases fitting TRBD1. The V segment lost 6 bases and the J segment 5 bases; nucleotides outside the gene matches: 8. The CDR3 is 15 residues long. Germline-derived CDR1 and CDR2 are KGHSH and LQKENI. CDR3 coding DNA: TGTGCCAGCTCTCCCGGACAGGGGGCGCGTACTGAAGCTTTCTTT. Protein sequence: CASSPGQGARTEAFF.

The rearrangement uses TRBV6-5 and TRBJ2-7, with D possibly matching TRBD2 (6 bases). This CDR3 spans 13 amino acids. Trimming left V 0 bases short and J 7 bases short, with 10 bases between. The germline CDR1 and CDR2 sequences are MNHEY and SVGAGI. The CDR3 bases are TGTGCCAGCAGTTACTCGGGACTTGAGGAGCAGTACGTC. Translation gives CASSYSGLEEQYV.

The V and J genes are TRBV5-1 and TRBJ2-3; 7 positions agree with TRBD2. The CDR3 length is 16 residues. The ends lost 4 bases at V and 3 bases at J; junction bases unmatched: 11. Germline loops: CDR1 SGHRS, CDR2 YFSETQ. Here the CDR3 reads CASSPVPRGGTDTQYF. CDR3 nucleotide sequence: TGCGCCAGCAGCCCCGTCCCCCGGGGAGGGACAGATACGCAGTATTTT.

The chain employs TRBV30 and TRBJ1-1; 8 nucleotides align to TRBD1. The CDR3 is 12 amino acids. Trimming cost V 8 bases and J 4 bases; bases outside gene matches: 6. Germline CDR1 reads GTSNPN; CDR2 reads SVGIG (reference sequence). CDR3 in DNA: TGTGCCCGGAAACAGGGGGTCACTGAAGCTTTCTTT. This sequence encodes CARKQGVTEAFF.

The DNA of the CDR3 is TGTGCCAGCAGCTCATACCGGGGACAGGGCTATACCACCATATATTTT. Translation gives CASSSYRGQGYTTIYF. This rearrangement joins TRBV7-9 to TRBJ1-3; 9 bases are a match to TRBD1. Germline V gene sequence: CDR1 SEHNR, CDR2 FQNEAQ (reference sequence). The CDR3 runs 16 residues. V was pared by 4 bases and J by 9 bases, with 13 bases of the junction left unmatched.